One TCR beta chain is described in this entry. Its specificity is unknown. This sample was included in a study of CD8+ T cells in alopecia areata. Study outcomes and limitations: Tofacitinib yielded significantly lower scalp clonality and fewer expanded CD8+ clones among the top 100.

From germline, CDR1 is KGHSH and CDR2 LQKENI. This CDR3 has 15 residues. V dropped 0 bases and J dropped 5; count of bases not matched to a gene: 6. Regarding treatment: oral pan-JAK inhibitor, 5-10 mg twice daily. The investigators collected lesional scalp punch biopsies and peripheral blood from alopecia areata patients. Starting from PBMCs, sorting isolated CD4+ and CD8+ T cells. Extraction of RNA preceded its reverse transcription into cDNA, which served as the sequencing template. Assay used: immunoSEQ multiplex PCR; TCRdb lists only in-frame clones, some missing. This table holds 150,000 to 200,000 clones, around 64% found once.

The sample consisted of CD4+ T cells sorted from blood, taken between weeks 49 and 50, from a patient treated with tofacitinib. This chain joins TRBV18 and TRBJ2-7, with 8 bases that match TRBD1. The TCR sequence derives from a human donor with alopecia areata. The CDR3 here is CASSPPARGLDEQYF. DNA of the CDR3: TGTGCCAGCTCACCACCGGCCAGGGGGCTTGACGAGCAGTACTTC.